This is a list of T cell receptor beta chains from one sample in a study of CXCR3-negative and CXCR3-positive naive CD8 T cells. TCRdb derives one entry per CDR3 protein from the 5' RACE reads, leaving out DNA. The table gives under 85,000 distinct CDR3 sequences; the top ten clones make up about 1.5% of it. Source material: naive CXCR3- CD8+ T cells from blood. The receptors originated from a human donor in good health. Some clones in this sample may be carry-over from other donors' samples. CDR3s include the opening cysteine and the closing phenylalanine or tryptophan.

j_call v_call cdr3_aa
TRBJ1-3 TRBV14 CASSQEVGGSSGNTIYF
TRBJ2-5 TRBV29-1 CSVLWRLQETQYF
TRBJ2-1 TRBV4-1 CASSLTPPGPSYNEQFF
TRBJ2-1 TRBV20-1 CSALGEGSYNEQFF
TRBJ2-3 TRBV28 CASTDSIRLATTDTQYF
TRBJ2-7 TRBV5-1 CASSLGTGVPYEQYF
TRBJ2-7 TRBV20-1 CSARRRTVPEQYF
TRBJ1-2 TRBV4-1 CASSQEGQGGYGYTF
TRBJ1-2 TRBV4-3 CASSQQSLNYGYTF
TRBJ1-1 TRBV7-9 CASSLAFGYGAEAFF
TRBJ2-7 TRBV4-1 CASSQDPAGRSYEQYF
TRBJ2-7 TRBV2 CASSEAGGTYEQYF
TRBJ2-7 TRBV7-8 CASSTHWTSGRRAGENEQYF
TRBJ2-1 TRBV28 CASSSLRGGRGLEQFF
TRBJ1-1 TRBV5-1 CASSLWGGDDTEAFF
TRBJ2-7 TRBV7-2 CASSSPEGYEQYF
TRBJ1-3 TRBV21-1 CASSKGGGNTIYF
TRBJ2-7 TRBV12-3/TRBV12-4 CASSKSGGAYEQYF
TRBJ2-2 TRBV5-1 CASSLALAGESAGELFF
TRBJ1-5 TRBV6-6 CASSPRGGPAHDYSNQPQHF
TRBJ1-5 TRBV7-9 CASSSESNQPQHF
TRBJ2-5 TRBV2 CASSEVLRGAQETQYF
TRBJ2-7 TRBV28 CASSISGIHYEQYF
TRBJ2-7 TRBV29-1 CSVDMGYEQYF
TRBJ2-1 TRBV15 CATSRTDNEQFF
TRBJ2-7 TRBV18 CASRTSGAYEQYF
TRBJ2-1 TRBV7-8 CASSPLWLANNEQFF
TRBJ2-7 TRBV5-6 CASSLSSSYEQYF
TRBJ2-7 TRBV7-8 CASSLAWAGGSYEQYF
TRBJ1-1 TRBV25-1 CASSDARSAVNTEAFF
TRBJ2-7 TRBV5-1 CASSWTGEIYEQYF
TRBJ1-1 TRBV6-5 CASSLQMNTEAFF
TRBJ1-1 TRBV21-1 CASSKGTGQTEAFF
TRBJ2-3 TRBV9 CASCVPAGSGFSTDTQYF
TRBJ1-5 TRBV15 CATSVDGVQPQHF
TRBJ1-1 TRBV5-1 CASSLGQGKNTEAFF
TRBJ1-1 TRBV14 CASSPLYRERTEAFF
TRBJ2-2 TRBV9 CASSAREQGVSGELFF
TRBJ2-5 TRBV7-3 CASSPNPLVETQYF
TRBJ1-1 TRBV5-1 CASSLAGTGLFTEAFF
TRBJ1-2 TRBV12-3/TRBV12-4 CASSPLQGSDYGYTF
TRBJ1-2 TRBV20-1 CSARDRGTNYGYTF
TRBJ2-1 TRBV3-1 CASSLPGTSYNEQFF
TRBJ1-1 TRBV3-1 CASSLPRGGNTEAFF
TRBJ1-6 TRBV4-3 CASSQDRGPYNSPLHF
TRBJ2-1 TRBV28 CASRTRPSKGFYNEQFF
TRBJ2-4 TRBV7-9 CASSLGGDSREF
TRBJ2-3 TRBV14 CASSQVKLVGGTADTQYF
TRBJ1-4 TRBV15 CATSGTTNEKLFF
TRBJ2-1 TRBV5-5 CASSLDRDNEQFF
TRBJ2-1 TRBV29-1 CSVEEASGQFF
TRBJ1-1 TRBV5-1 CASSYDEMNTEAFF
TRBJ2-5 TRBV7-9 CASSFPGETQYF